These 11 T cell receptor beta chains were sequenced from one sample in a study of shared clonotypes between healthy human individuals. Sequenced by immunoSEQ multiplex PCR; TCRdb stores in-frame clones only, minus some. The sample holds 300,000 to 400,000 clones; roughly 84% are singletons and the top ten take roughly 15%. Sequenced: memory CD8+ T cells sorted from blood. Subset denoted: CD45RO+ cells pooled with CCR7-negative TemRA cells. The source is a man younger than 30 in good health.

The chain links TRBV6-5 to TRBJ1-1; D remains unclear. CDR3 length equals 15 residues. V lost 5 bases and J 0 bases, leaving 13 bases between the germline ends. The germline gives CDR1 MNHEY, CDR2 SVGAGI. The CDR3 nucleotides read TGTGCCAGCAGTCAGTCTCGCAGCATGAACACTGAAGCTTTCTTT. This gives the protein CASSQSRSMNTEAFF.

The rearrangement joins TRBV30 to TRBJ2-3, with 7 nucleotides matching TRBD2. The CDR3 runs 17 residues. Trimming removed 4 bases from V and 0 bases from J; junction bases left unmatched: 13. In germline, CDR1 is GTSNPN, CDR2 SVGIG (reference sequence). CDR3 sequence (DNA): TGTGCCTGGAAACTTGATACGACTAGCCCTAGCACAGATACGCAGTATTTT. Translating gives CAWKLDTTSPSTDTQYF. Supplemented by reference TRBV30 and TRBJ2-3, the full variable domain reads SQTIHQWPATLVQPVGSPLSLECTVEGTSNPNLYWYRQAAGRGLQLLFYSVGIGQISSEVPQNLSASRPQDRQFILSSKKLLLSDSGFYLCAWKLDTTSPSTDTQYFGPGTRLTVL.

J is TRBJ2-2 and V is TRBV5-6; D may be TRBD1 (8 bases). Trimming took off 1 base at V and 1 base at J, with 17 bases between the two ends. The CDR3 is 18 residues long. Germline V gene lookup returns CDR1 SGHDT and CDR2 YYEEEE. The CDR3 here is CASSLKGRDRRNTGELFF. CDR3 in DNA: TGTGCCAGCAGCTTGAAGGGGAGGGACAGGAGGAACACCGGGGAGCTGTTTTTT. Together with reference TRBV5-6 and TRBJ2-2, the CDR3 gives the full variable domain: DAGVTQSPTHLIKTRGQQVTLRCSPKSGHDTVSWYQQALGQGPQFIFQYYEEEERQRGNFPDRFSGHQFPNYSSELNVNALLLGDSALYLCASSLKGRDRRNTGELFFGEGSRLTVL.

The rearrangement joins TRBV10-3 to TRBJ2-7, with D maybe TRBD1 (6 bases). Trimming stripped 10 bases from V and 5 bases from J, with 21 bases between. This CDR3 contains 14 residues. Germline CDR1 is ENHRY and CDR2 is SYGVKD. CDR3 amino acids: CARFRGSTRDEQYF. The CDR3 DNA reads TGTGCCAGGTTTAGGGGGTCTACTAGGGACGAGCAGTACTTC.

This chain joins TRBV10-2 and TRBJ2-3; D unclear. CDR3 size: 13 residues. Germline V gene lookup returns CDR1 WSHSY and CDR2 SAAADI. The V end was cut by 0 bases, the J end by 0 bases, with 1 base between. The CDR3 DNA sequence: TGCGCCAGCAGTGAGTCAAGCACAGATACGCAGTATTTT. This sequence encodes CASSESSTDTQYF.

The chain has TRBV4-1 and TRBJ2-7; TRBD1 matches 8 bases. CDR3 length equals 16 residues. J gave up 9 bases and V 0 bases, and 13 bases lay outside the gene matches. Germline assignment: CDR1 MGHRA and CDR2 YSYEKL. CDR3 nucleotide sequence: TGCGCCAGCAGCCAAGAGCGACAGGGGATAGCCGAGTGGCAGTACTTC. Translated, it gives CASSQERQGIAEWQYF.

The chain links TRBV11-2 to TRBJ2-1; D is ambiguous. Germline lookup yields CDR1 SGHAT and CDR2 FQNNGV. V was shortened by 0 bases and J by 8 bases, with 8 bases between the two germline ends. The CDR3 sequence is 13 residues long. For the CDR3, the DNA is TGTGCCAGCAGCTTAGATCCTGGGGATGAGCAGTTCTTC. Translated, it gives CASSLDPGDEQFF.

This clone showed up many times. The genes are TRBV7-6 and TRBJ2-7; tentatively, D is TRBD1 (6 bases). This CDR3 is 12 amino acids long. The V end lost 6 bases, the J end lost 5 bases, and 11 bases lay between the germline ends. In germline, CDR1 is SGHVS, CDR2 FNYEAQ. CDR3 protein: CASRDNRDEQYF. The CDR3, as DNA: TGTGCCAGCAGGGATAACAGGGACGAGCAGTACTTC. Drawing the rest from reference TRBV7-6 and TRBJ2-7, the complete variable domain is GAGVSQSPRYKVTKRGQDVALRCDPISGHVSLYWYRQALGQGPEFLTYFNYEAQQDKSGLPNDRFSAERPEGSISTLTIQRTEQRDSAMYRCASRDNRDEQYFGPGTRLTVT.

In its sample, this clone was seen once. The V and J genes are TRBV5-1 and TRBJ2-5, with a weak D call TRBD2 (5 bases). V dropped 4 bases and J dropped 2 bases, with 9 bases sitting between them. The germline V gene encodes CDR1 SGHRS and CDR2 YFSETQ. This CDR3 is built from 13 residues. CDR3 protein: CASSPEGQETQYF. In nucleotides, the CDR3 is TGCGCCAGCAGCCCCGAGGGTCAAGAGACCCAGTACTTC.

The chain joins TRBV9 to TRBJ2-7; D may be TRBD1 (6 bases). The CDR3 length is 16 residues. Between the trimmed V and J ends, which lost 4 bases and 3 bases, there was a span of 20 bases. CDR1 SGDLS and CDR2 YYNGEE come from the germline V gene. CDR3 nucleotide sequence: TGTGCCAGCAGCCCCAGGGGAGCGAGGCCTTACTACGAGCAGTACTTC. The encoded protein is CASSPRGARPYYEQYF.

This chain joins TRBV13 and TRBJ2-7; 8 bases are a match to TRBD2. The CDR3 is 14 amino acids. CDR1 is PRHDT, CDR2 FYEKMQ, per germline (reference sequence). The V segment lost 5 bases and the J segment 7 bases; nucleotides outside the gene matches: 10. CDR3: CASSQPGGREEQYF. CDR3 nucleotides: TGTGCCAGCAGCCAGCCGGGAGGGAGGGAAGAGCAGTACTTC.